Each of the 14 T cell receptor beta chains below was sequenced from the same sample in a study of cytomegalovirus exposure and HLA in healthy donors. Amplification used 60 Vbeta primers and 13 Jbeta primers. The data were produced by immunoSEQ multiplex PCR, yet TCRdb's version contains in-frame clones alone and is incomplete. The sample lists 150,000 to 200,000 clones; roughly 80% were seen once. Sequenced sample: PBMCs. The source of these receptors is a woman aged 25 to 39 in good health and CMV-seronegative.

About this clone itself: One end of the junction does not line up with germline, which may come from a read error. The chain employs TRBV7-7 and TRBJ2-5; the match to TRBD2 covers 9 bases. The germline gives CDR1 SSHAT, CDR2 FNYEAQ (reference sequence). This CDR3 is 15 amino acids long. The CDR3 reads CASSLAGTSKETQYF. In DNA form, the CDR3 reads TGTGCTAGCAGCTTAGCGGGGACTAGCAAAGAGACCCAGTACTTC.

The chain has TRBV27 and TRBJ1-1; 8 nucleotides align to TRBD1. The CDR3 sequence is 15 residues long. V was pared by 2 bases and J by 5 bases, with 7 bases of the junction left unmatched. Looked up from germline, CDR1 is MNHEY and CDR2 is SMNVEV (reference sequence). The CDR3, as DNA: TGTGCCAGCAGTTTACAGGGGGCATTAGGGACTGAAGCTTTCTTT. Amino acid sequence: CASSLQGALGTEAFF.

In this sample, this clone turned up a few times. The genes are TRBV5-5 and TRBJ1-4, with 7 bases fitting TRBD1. The ends lost 7 bases at V and 7 bases at J; junction bases unmatched: 10. The CDR3 spans 14 residues. Germline V CDR1 and CDR2: SGHKS, YYEKEE (reference sequence). The CDR3 DNA follows: TGTGCCAGCGCCCGACAGGGAGTGGGTGAAAAACTGTTTTTT. Its translation is CASARQGVGEKLFF.

This chain connects TRBV7-2 to TRBJ2-7; D is unclear. V gave up 2 bases and J gave up 0 bases, with 8 bases separating them. The germline CDR1 and CDR2 sequences are SGHTA and FQGNSA. This CDR3 comprises 14 residues. The CDR3 sequence: CASSLHSLSYEQYF. The CDR3 DNA sequence: TGTGCCAGCAGCTTACACAGCCTCTCCTACGAGCAGTACTTC.

This clone was detected only once. The junction shows a germline mismatch at one end, possibly a read error. The J gene is TRBJ2-6, the V gene TRBV18, with D perhaps TRBD2 (6 bases). CDR1 and CDR2 (germline): KGHSH, LQKENI. This CDR3 has 16 amino acids. CDR3 coding DNA: TGTGCCAGCTCAGTAGGGGAGGACTCTGGGGCCAACGGCCTGACTTTC. This encodes CASSVGEDSGANGLTF.

The chain is built from TRBV5-4 and TRBJ2-5; no firm D call. The J call is uncertain, as TRBJ2-7 better fits the DNA end. CDR1 is SGHNT and CDR2 is YYREEE in the germline V gene (reference sequence). The CDR3 extends over 14 amino acids. CDR3 amino acids: CASSLDPSSYEQYF. The CDR3 DNA reads as TGTGCCAGCAGCTTGGATCCTAGCTCCTACGAGCAGTACTTC.

This clone was picked up a small number of times. The chain couples TRBV7-2 to TRBJ2-3; 8 nucleotides match TRBD2. Germline V gene lookup returns CDR1 SGHTA and CDR2 FQGNSA. V lost 4 bases, J lost 8 bases, and 8 bases stayed unmatched. This CDR3 comprises 14 residues. The CDR3 DNA reads as TGTGCCAGCAGCTCTTCCGGGACTAGAACTACGCAGTATTTT. This translates into CASSSSGTRTTQYF.

The chain has TRBV6-1 and TRBJ1-3, with 7 positions matching TRBD1. Germline CDR1 is MNHNS and CDR2 is SASEGT. Unmatched junction bases numbered 9, after V lost 4 bases and J lost 0 bases. CDR3 length: 17 amino acids. The CDR3 loop is CASSGGHEGASGNTIYF. The CDR3 DNA sequence: TGTGCCAGCAGTGGAGGACATGAGGGGGCCTCTGGAAACACCATATATTTT.

This clone was detected only once. V usage is TRBV28 and J usage is TRBJ1-2, with D hard to call. Trimming removed 5 bases from V and 13 bases from J, with 23 bases in between. The CDR3 totals 14 residues. CDR1 is MDHEN and CDR2 is SYDVKM in the germline V gene. CDR3: CASSTRLSASGVTF. DNA for the CDR3: TGTGCCAGCAGTACCCGACTCTCGGCCTCCGGGGTCACCTTC.

The chain couples TRBV27 to TRBJ1-5; 7 bases are shared with TRBD1. Per germline, CDR1 MNHEY and CDR2 SMNVEV (reference sequence). With 1 base clipped from V and 4 bases from J, the junction kept 4 bases outside the gene matches. This CDR3 has 15 residues. This CDR3 is CASSLFGRGNQPQHF. Written as DNA, the CDR3 is TGTGCCAGCAGTTTATTTGGCAGGGGGAATCAGCCCCAGCATTTT.

The chain employs TRBV19 and TRBJ1-2, with 9 bases identical to TRBD1. The J segment lost 2 bases and the V segment lost 5 bases, leaving 6 bases of the junction unmatched. This CDR3 region has 15 residues. The germline V gene encodes CDR1 LNHDA and CDR2 SQIVND (reference sequence). CDR3 loop: CASSVQGALNYGYTF. The DNA of the CDR3 is TGTGCCAGTAGTGTACAGGGGGCGCTGAACTATGGCTACACCTTC.

This clone appeared once. The CDR3 region has the DNA TGTGCCACCAGCAGAGATCAGAATACGCAGTATTTT. It codes for CATSRDQNTQYF. This rearrangement joins TRBV15 to TRBJ2-3; no reliable D call. V lost 0 bases, J lost 7 bases, and 5 bases lay in between. This CDR3 has 12 residues. Germline V CDR1 and CDR2: LNHNV, YYDKDF (reference sequence).

Worth noting for this clone: The junction shows a germline mismatch at one end, possibly a read error. This chain uses TRBV27 with TRBJ2-2; tentatively, D is TRBD1 (7 bases). The CDR3 extends over 14 amino acids. The germline V gene has CDR1 MNHEY and CDR2 SMNVEV (reference sequence). This chain's CDR3 is CASSLGTAGGELVF. The DNA for the CDR3 is TGTGCCAGCAGTCTCGGGACAGCAGGCGGGGAGCTGGTTTTT.

The V call is TRBV10-3, the J call TRBJ2-7; no firm D call. This CDR3 is 14 amino acids long. Trimming pared 6 bases from V and 6 bases from J, leaving 18 bases between. Looked up from germline, CDR1 is ENHRY and CDR2 is SYGVKD. The CDR3 here is CAISDERRSAEQYF. The CDR3 region has the DNA TGTGCCATCAGCGACGAGCGCCGAAGCGCCGAGCAGTACTTC.